This TCR beta chain comes out of a study of blood T cell repertoires in COVID-19 (dated by TCRdb to the early 2020s). Study-wide context: Collaborator samples came from the United States, Italy and Spain and covered acute and convalescent phases of COVID-19. Subjects who had been exposed to COVID-19, were actively infected with it, or had recovered from it provided the deeply sampled blood TCRbeta repertoires that made up the dataset. The material from the prospective study consisted of cDNA or gDNA derived from T cells, B-cell-depleted T cells, or PBMCs. Where HLA class I and class II types were available, the types were taken from metadata supplied by the sample provider, not from assay-based typing. The samples were drawn from two sources: the first 160 participants of the ongoing ImmuneRACE study, and over 950 subjects contributed by 6 global collaborators. Sample metadata almost always included a de-identified subject ID, COVID-19 status, age in years and sex. The repertoires were released in a freely available public database meant as a resource for research on the immune response to SARS-CoV-2. The research as a whole found: The quantity of clinical and demographic metadata differed by source and by participant and was supplied without curation.

Of note for this clone: Its antigen remains undetermined. No base quality values were provided; no much bigger clone lies one nucleotide off.

TCRbeta CDR3 regions were amplified from genomic DNA using the immunoSEQ Assay, a bias-controlled multiplex PCR. In the original analysis: The number of nucleated cells in each sample was estimated by amplification of reference gene primers within the assay. To quantify the absolute abundance of each unique TCRbeta CDR3 rearrangement, sequence reads were collapsed and filtered. For each sample, productive Simpson clonality was calculated by taking the square root of Simpson's diversity index across productive rearrangements. Sourced from immuneACCESS, this table was stored by TCRdb with only in-frame sequences that have V and J called. A share of the clones is absent; for the studies checked, an unresolved V gene accounts for under half, and the remainder has no known explanation. Clonal size and the V and J genes are those of that table, whereas D and trimming came from the DNA. This sample gives 150,000 to 200,000 clones in total; roughly 93% of them show up just once. Clones ranked in the top ten supply just under 2% of the sample.

CDR1 is given as SGHNT and CDR2 as YYREEE, both from the germline V gene (reference sequence). The CDR3 holds 16 amino acids from the cysteine to the phenylalanine. Here the CDR3 DNA is all that survives: 48 bases in frame from base 1. Trimming removed 4 bases from V and 7 bases from J, leaving 18 bases between the germline ends. In Seattle, one collaborating source enrolled patients while the infection was active and tracked those patients longitudinally over the course of disease. Each collaborating institution followed its own protocols to collect whole blood in K2EDTA tubes. For TCRbeta analysis, collaborators shipped samples as frozen whole blood, isolated PBMCs, or DNA extracted from either of those sample types.

The sequence was collected from an older woman with COVID-19, enrolled during active disease. The sample was peripheral blood. In this chain, TRBV5-4 is recombined with TRBJ1-6; the D region possibly corresponds to TRBD1 (6 bases align). The base sequence is TGTGCCAGCAGCCACAGGGATGTAGTAGGAAATTCACCCCTCCACTTT. The translation is CASSHRDVVGNSPLHF.